This is a list of T cell receptor beta chains from one sample in a study of PD-L1 blockade in urothelial cancer. Data came from immunoSEQ multiplex PCR; TCRdb stores just in-frame clones and leaves some out. The sample contains 56,000 or so clones, 85% of which appear only once. The material sequenced was PBMCs, taken around atezolizumab (anti-PD-L1) treatment. The receptors derive from a man in his 70s with urothelial cancer. Both conserved end residues are part of each CDR3. Fields, in order: J gene, D gene, clone size, V gene, CDR3 protein, CDR3 DNA. A D gene is named only where the DNA matches it firmly. Size values are once, few and many counts, or a class for expanded clones, and some rows have none.

j_gene: TRBJ2-3
d_gene: TRBD1
abundance: NA
v_gene: TRBV6-1
CDR3aa: CASSTNRGSTDTQYF
CDR3nt: TGTGCCAGCAGCACCAACAGGGGTAGCACAGATACGCAGTATTTT

j_gene: TRBJ2-3
d_gene: NA
abundance: NA
v_gene: TRBV4-1
CDR3aa: CASSQNPLGRYAYF
CDR3nt: TGCGCCAGCAGCCAAAATCCCTTGGGGAGATACGCGTATTTT

j_gene: TRBJ2-7
d_gene: TRBD2
abundance: NA
v_gene: TRBV18
CDR3aa: CASSPPLSRSGGEQYF
CDR3nt: TGTGCCAGCTCACCACCTCTTTCGAGGTCGGGAGGGGAGCAGTACTTC

j_gene: TRBJ2-1
d_gene: TRBD2
abundance: once
v_gene: TRBV7-9
CDR3aa: CASSLIEAGGRWEQFF
CDR3nt: TGTGCCAGCAGCTTAATTGAAGCGGGAGGCCGTTGGGAGCAGTTCTTC

j_gene: TRBJ1-5
d_gene: TRBD1
abundance: NA
v_gene: TRBV12-5
CDR3aa: CASGFIQGTEIYSNQPQHF
CDR3nt: TGTGCTAGTGGTTTTATACAAGGGACAGAGATCTATAGCAATCAGCCCCAGCATTTT

j_gene: TRBJ2-7
d_gene: TRBD1
abundance: once
v_gene: TRBV7-8
CDR3aa: CASSPRTGTSYEQYF
CDR3nt: TGTGCCAGCAGCCCCCGGACAGGGACATCCTACGAGCAGTACTTC

j_gene: TRBJ1-1
d_gene: NA
abundance: NA
v_gene: TRBV28
CDR3aa: CASSWTRGPEAFF
CDR3nt: TGTGCCAGCAGCTGGACCAGAGGGCCCGAAGCTTTCTTT

j_gene: TRBJ2-3
d_gene: NA
abundance: NA
v_gene: TRBV6-1
CDR3aa: CASSLGGYAYF
CDR3nt: TGTGCCAGCAGCCTCGGGGGATACGCGTATTTT

j_gene: TRBJ2-5
d_gene: NA
abundance: NA
v_gene: TRBV9
CDR3aa: CASSVQGQPGFETQYF
CDR3nt: TGTGCCAGCAGCGTACAAGGACAGCCGGGGTTTGAGACCCAGTACTTC

j_gene: TRBJ2-5
d_gene: NA
abundance: NA
v_gene: TRBV10-2
CDR3aa: CASSSQGQETQYF
CDR3nt: TGCGCCAGCAGTTCACAGGGTCAAGAGACCCAGTACTTC

j_gene: TRBJ1-1
d_gene: NA
abundance: NA
v_gene: TRBV18
CDR3aa: CASSPQGTDTEAFF
CDR3nt: TGTGCCAGCTCACCCCAGGGCACGGACACTGAAGCTTTCTTT